This record looks at one T cell receptor beta chain sequence and its context. Its antigen is unidentified. This sample was taken from a study of cytomegalovirus exposure and HLA in healthy donors. Sequenced by immunoSEQ multiplex PCR; TCRdb stores in-frame clones only, minus some. Among about 73,000 clones listed, 85% to 90% were seen once. Separation from the 666-subject first cohort characterized the approximately 120-subject validation cohort, to which the donors belonged. Study-level results: Most TCR sequences were rare, but some public TCRs occurred in many donors.

Trimming cost V 1 base and J 1 base; bases outside gene matches: 4. The germline gives CDR1 SGHDN, CDR2 FVKESK. This CDR3 spans 16 amino acids. The sequenced sample was PBMCs. V and J are TRBV14 and TRBJ2-1, with 7 nucleotides matching TRBD2. This clonotype was obtained from a woman younger than 35 in good health and CMV-seropositive. This CDR3 is CASSQVGGSSYNEQFF. Written as DNA, the CDR3 is TGTGCCAGCAGCCAAGTGGGCGGGAGTTCCTACAATGAGCAGTTCTTC.